The T cell receptor (beta chain) described here comes from a study of human T cells and chemical hapten exposure. TCRdb called the 5' RACE reads again in MiXCR, with one record for every CDR3 protein. This table holds about 140,000 distinct CDR3 sequences, around 4% found once. The CDR3 is 14 residues long. Trimming at V came to 4 bases and at J to 12 bases, leaving 5 bases not matched to a gene. Germline values: CDR1 SEHNR, CDR2 FQNEAQ (reference sequence). This clonotype was detected many times. Someone pulled total RNA out of unfractionated whole blood. The chain recombines TRBV7-9 with TRBJ1-6; 11 nucleotides match TRBD1. The clonotype comes from a female donor in good health. The CDR3 region is CASSSGTGGRPLHF. CDR3 DNA: TGTGCCAGCAGCTCGGGGACAGGGGGTCGACCCCTCCACTTT.